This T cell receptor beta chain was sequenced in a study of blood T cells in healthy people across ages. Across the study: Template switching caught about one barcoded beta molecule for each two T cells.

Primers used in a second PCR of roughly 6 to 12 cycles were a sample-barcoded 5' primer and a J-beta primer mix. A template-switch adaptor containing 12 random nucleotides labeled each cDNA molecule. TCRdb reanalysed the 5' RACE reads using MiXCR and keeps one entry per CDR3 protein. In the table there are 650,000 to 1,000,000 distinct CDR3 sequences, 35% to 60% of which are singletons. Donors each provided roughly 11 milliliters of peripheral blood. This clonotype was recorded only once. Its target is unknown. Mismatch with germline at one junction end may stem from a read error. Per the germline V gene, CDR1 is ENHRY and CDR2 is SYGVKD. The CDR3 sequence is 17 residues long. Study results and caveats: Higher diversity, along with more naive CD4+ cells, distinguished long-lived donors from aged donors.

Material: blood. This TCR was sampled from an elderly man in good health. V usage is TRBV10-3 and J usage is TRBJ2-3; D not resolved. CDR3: CPISDPVELSSTDTQYF. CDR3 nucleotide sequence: TGTCCCATCAGTGATCCGGTCGAGCTCAGTAGCACAGATACGCAGTATTTT.